What follows is one T cell receptor (beta chain) and its context. The data derive from a study of blood T cell repertoires in COVID-19. Study context: Samples came from the United States, Italy and Spain, spanning acute and convalescent COVID-19. In each case, the material was cDNA or gDNA derived from T cells, B-cell-depleted T cells, or PBMCs.

Authors' methods: Estimation of nucleated cell counts was performed using reference gene primer amplification. This table comes from immunoSEQ multiplex PCR, and its TCRdb copy is limited to in-frame clones, with some not included. For V, J and clone size, that table is used; D and trimming come from the DNA. The sample records fewer than 150,000 clones, around 82% being singletons. This CDR3 has 17 residues. Germline V gives CDR1 SGHTA, CDR2 FQGNSA. Trimming removed 2 bases from V and 3 bases from J; junction bases left unmatched: 5. Assignments of participants to cohorts depended upon their own reported clinical history.

The chain employs TRBV7-2 and TRBJ1-5; 12 nucleotides agree with TRBD1. Sequencing was performed on PBMCs or T cells enriched from blood (not recorded which). The receptor's source is a man in his fifties or sixties in a cohort exposed to, infected with or recovered from COVID-19 (not recorded which). CDR3 in amino acids: CASSLYRDRGHNQPQHF. Here the CDR3 DNA reads TGTGCCAGCAGCTTATACAGGGACAGGGGGCACAATCAGCCCCAGCATTTT.